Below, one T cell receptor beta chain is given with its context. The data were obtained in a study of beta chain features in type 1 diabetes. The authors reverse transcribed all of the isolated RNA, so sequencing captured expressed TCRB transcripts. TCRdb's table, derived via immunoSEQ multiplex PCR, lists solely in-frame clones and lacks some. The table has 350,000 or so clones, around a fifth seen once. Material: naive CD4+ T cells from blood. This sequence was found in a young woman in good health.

CDR3: CASSRGPGGLQETQYF. DNA of the CDR3: TGTGCCAGCAGCAGAGGGCCAGGGGGCTTACAAGAGACCCAGTACTTC. V usage is TRBV11-2 and J usage is TRBJ2-5, with TRBD1 matching 8 bases. V trimming: 5 bases; J trimming: 2 bases; junction bases outside the gene matches: 10. Germline V gene sequence: CDR1 SGHAT, CDR2 FQNNGV. CDR3 length equals 16 residues.